This TCR beta chain came from a study of CD8 T cells in ankylosing spondylitis. There are a few counts of this clonotype. The antigen is not known. Libraries for TCR beta were made by quantitative 5'-RACE with molecular barcodes. One entry per CDR3 protein, called by TCRdb with MiXCR from the 5' RACE reads. The sample includes some 220,000 distinct CDR3 sequences, around 6.6% of them seen just once. Study-level points and caveats: The authors found the disease-linked clones to be CD8+ and relatively rare in peripheral blood. A TCR beta motif of 7 to 9 highly homologous variants seemed to mark ankylosing spondylitis blood.

The CDR3 is 18 amino acids. Germline CDR1 reads SGHAT; CDR2 reads FQNNGV. V lost 2 bases to trimming and J lost 5 bases; unmatched junction nucleotides: 12. The chain has TRBV11-2 and TRBJ2-5, with 12 positions matching TRBD1. Input material: blood, either unsorted or a sorted T cell fraction (not recorded which). This receptor was identified in a male donor with ankylosing spondylitis. The CDR3 reads CASSLPAGTGGFGETQYF. DNA of the CDR3: TGTGCCAGCAGCTTACCCGCCGGGACAGGGGGCTTCGGTGAGACCCAGTACTTC.